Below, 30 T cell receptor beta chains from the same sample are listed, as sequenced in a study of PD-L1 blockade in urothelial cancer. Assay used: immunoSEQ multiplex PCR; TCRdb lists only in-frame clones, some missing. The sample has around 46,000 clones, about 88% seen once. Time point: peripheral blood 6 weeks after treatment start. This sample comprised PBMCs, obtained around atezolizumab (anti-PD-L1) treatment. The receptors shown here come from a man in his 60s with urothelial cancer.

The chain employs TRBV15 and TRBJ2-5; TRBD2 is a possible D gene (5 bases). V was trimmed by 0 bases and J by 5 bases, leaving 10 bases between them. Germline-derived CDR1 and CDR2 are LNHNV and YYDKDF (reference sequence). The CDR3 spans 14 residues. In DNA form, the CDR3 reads TGTGCCACCAGCAGAGATATAGCGAGGGAGACCCAGTACTTC. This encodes CATSRDIARETQYF.

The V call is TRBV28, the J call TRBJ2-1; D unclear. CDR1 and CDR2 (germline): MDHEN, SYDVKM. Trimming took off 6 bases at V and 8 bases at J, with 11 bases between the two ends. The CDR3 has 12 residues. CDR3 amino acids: CASRLRLDEQFF. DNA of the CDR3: TGTGCCAGCAGACTAAGGTTGGATGAGCAGTTCTTC. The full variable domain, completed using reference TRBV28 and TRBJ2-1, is DVKVTQSSRYLVKRTGEKVFLECVQDMDHENMFWYRQDPGLGLRLIYFSYDVKMKEKGDIPEGYSVSREKKERFSLILESASTNQTSMYLCASRLRLDEQFFGPGTRLTVL.

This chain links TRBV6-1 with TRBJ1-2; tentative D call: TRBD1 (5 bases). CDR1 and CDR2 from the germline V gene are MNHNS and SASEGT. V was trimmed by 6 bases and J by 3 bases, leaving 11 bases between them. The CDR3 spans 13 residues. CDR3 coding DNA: TGTGCCAGCAGGTGGGGGGAGGACTATGGCTACACCTTC. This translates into CASRWGEDYGYTF.

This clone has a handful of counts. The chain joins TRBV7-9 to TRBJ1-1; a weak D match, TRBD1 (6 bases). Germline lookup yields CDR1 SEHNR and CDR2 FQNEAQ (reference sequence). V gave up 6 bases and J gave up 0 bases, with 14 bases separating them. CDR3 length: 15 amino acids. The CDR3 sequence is CASRQAGTMNTEAFF. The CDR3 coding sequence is TGTGCCAGCAGACAAGCCGGGACAATGAACACTGAAGCTTTCTTT.

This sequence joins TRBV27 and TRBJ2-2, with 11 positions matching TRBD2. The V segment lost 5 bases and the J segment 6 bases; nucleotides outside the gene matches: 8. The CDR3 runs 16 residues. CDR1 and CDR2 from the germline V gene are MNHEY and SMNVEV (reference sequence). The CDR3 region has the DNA TGTGCCAGCAGTACTAGACTAGCGGGAAGGGCCGGGGAGCTGTTTTTT. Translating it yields CASSTRLAGRAGELFF.

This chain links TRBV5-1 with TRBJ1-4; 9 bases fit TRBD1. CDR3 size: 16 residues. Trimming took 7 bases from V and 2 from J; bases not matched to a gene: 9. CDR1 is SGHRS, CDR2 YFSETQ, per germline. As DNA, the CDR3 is TGCGCCAGCCAGACAGGGGGGGCGACCACTAATGAAAAACTGTTTTTT. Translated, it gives CASQTGGATTNEKLFF. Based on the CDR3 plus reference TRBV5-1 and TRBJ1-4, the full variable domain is KAGVTQTPRYLIKTRGQQVTLSCSPISGHRSVSWYQQTPGQGLQFLFEYFSETQRNKGNFPGRFSGRQFSNSRSEMNVSTLELGDSALYLCASQTGGATTNEKLFFGSGTQLSVL.

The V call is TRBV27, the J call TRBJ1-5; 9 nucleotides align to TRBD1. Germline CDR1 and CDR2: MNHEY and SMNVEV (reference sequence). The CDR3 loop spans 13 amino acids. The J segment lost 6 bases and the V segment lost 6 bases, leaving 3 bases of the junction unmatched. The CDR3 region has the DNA TGTGCCAGCAGGGGGACAGGGCTTCAGCCCCAGCATTTT. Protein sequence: CASRGTGLQPQHF.

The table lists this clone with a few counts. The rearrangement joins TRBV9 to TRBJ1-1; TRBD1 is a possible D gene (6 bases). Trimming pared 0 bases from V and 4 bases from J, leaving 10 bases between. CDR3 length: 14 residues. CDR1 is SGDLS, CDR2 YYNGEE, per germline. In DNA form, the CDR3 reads TGTGCCAGCAGCGTAGGCGGGGGCGGCACTGAAGCTTTCTTT. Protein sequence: CASSVGGGGTEAFF.

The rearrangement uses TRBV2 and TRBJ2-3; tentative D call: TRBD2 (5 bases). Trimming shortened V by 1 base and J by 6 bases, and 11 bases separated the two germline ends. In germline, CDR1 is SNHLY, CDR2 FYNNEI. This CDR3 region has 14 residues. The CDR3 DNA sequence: TGTGCCAGCAGTGAAGGAGGGATGTGGGATACGCAGTATTTT. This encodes CASSEGGMWDTQYF.

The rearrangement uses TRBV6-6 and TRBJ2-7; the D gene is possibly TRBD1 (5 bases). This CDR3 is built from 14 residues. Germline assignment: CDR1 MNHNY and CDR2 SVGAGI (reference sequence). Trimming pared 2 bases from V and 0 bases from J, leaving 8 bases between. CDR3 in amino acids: CASSYGHNSYEQYF. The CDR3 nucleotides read TGTGCCAGCAGTTACGGACACAACTCCTACGAGCAGTACTTC.

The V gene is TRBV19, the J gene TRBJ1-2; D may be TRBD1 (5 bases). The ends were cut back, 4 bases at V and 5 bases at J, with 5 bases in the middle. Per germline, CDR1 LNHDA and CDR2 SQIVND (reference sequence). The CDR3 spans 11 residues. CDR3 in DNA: TGTGCCAGTAGTACAGGGTATGGCTACACCTTC. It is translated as CASSTGYGYTF.

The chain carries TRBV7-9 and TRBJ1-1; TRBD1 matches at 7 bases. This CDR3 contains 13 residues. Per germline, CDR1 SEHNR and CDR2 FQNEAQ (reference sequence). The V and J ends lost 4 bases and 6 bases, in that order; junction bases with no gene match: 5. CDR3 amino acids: CASSYGGGPEAFF. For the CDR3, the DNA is TGTGCCAGCAGCTATGGAGGGGGCCCTGAAGCTTTCTTT.

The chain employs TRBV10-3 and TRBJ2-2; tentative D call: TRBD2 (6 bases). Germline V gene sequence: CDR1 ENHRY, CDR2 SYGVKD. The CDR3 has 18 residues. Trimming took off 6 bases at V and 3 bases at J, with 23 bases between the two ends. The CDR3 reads CAISPSGRGLADTGELFF. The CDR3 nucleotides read TGTGCCATCAGCCCGTCGGGGCGGGGACTGGCCGACACCGGGGAGCTGTTTTTT.

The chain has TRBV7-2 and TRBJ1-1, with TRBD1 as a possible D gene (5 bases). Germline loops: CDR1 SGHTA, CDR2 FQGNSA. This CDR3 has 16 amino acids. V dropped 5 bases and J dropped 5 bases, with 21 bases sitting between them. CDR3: CASSPYARAGRTEAFF. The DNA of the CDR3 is TGTGCCAGCAGCCCCTATGCCAGGGCAGGCAGGACTGAAGCTTTCTTT.

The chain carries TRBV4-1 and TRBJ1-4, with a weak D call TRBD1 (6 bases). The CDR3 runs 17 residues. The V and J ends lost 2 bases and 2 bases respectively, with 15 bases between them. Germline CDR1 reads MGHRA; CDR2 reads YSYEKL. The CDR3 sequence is CASSQQTGVRTNEKLFF. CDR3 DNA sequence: TGCGCCAGCAGCCAACAGACAGGTGTACGTACTAATGAAAAACTGTTTTTT.

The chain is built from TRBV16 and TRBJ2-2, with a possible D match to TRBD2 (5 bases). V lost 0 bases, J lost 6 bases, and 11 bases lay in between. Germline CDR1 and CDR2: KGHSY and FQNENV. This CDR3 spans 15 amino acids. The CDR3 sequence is CASSQSYEGAGELFF. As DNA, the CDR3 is TGTGCCAGCAGCCAATCTTACGAGGGAGCCGGGGAGCTGTTTTTT.

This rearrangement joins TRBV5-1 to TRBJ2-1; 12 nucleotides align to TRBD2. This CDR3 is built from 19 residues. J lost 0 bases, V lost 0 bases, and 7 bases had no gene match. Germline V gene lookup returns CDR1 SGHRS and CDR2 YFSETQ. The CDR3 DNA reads TGCGCCAGCAGCTTGGTCGGACTAGCGGGGTCAGGCTCCTACAATGAGCAGTTCTTC. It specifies CASSLVGLAGSGSYNEQFF.

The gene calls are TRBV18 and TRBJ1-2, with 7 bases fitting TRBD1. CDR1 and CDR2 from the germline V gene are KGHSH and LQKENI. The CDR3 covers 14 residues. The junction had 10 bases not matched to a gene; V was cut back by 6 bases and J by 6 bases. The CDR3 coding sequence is TGTGCCAGCTCCTTTGACAGGGCAGCTGATGGCTACACCTTC. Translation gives CASSFDRAADGYTF.

For the CDR3, the DNA is TGTGCCAGCAGCTTCATGACAGGGGTCTACGAGCAGTACTTC. Protein product: CASSFMTGVYEQYF. The chain couples TRBV7-2 to TRBJ2-7, with 8 bases fitting TRBD1. V shed 3 bases, J shed 3 bases, and the junction held 4 bases outside the gene matches. CDR3 length: 14 amino acids. The V gene's germline CDR1 is SGHTA and CDR2 FQGNSA.

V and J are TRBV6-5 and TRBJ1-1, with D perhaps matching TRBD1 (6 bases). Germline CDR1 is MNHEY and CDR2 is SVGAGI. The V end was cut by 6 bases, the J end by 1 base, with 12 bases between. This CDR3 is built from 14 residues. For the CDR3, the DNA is TGTGCCAGCAGCTATTCGGACAGGAACACTGAAGCTTTCTTT. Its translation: CASSYSDRNTEAFF.

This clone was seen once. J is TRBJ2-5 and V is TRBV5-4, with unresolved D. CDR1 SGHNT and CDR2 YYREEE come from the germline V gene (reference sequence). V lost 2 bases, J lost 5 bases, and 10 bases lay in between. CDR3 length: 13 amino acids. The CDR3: CASSLSPPETQYF. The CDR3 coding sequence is TGTGCCAGCAGCTTATCCCCCCCTGAGACCCAGTACTTC.

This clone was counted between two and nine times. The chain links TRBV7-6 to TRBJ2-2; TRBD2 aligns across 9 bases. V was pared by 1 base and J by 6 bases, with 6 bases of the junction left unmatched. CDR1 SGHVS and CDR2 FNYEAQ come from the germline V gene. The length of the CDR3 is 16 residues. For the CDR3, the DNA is TGTGCCAGCAGCTTAGGGAGCGGGAGGCTGGCCGGGGAGCTGTTTTTT. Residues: CASSLGSGRLAGELFF.

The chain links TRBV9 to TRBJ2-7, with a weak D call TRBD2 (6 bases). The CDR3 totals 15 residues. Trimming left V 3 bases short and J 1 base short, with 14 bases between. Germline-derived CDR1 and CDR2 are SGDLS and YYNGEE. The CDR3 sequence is CASSAEPGTSYEQYF. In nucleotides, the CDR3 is TGTGCCAGCAGCGCCGAACCCGGGACTTCCTACGAGCAGTACTTC.

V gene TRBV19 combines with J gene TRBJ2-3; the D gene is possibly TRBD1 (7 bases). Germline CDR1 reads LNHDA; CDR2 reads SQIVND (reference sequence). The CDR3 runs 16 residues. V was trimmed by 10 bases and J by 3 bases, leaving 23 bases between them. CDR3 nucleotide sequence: TGTGCCACCTCGGGGGACAGCCGGTATTCGACAGATACGCAGTATTTT. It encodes CATSGDSRYSTDTQYF.

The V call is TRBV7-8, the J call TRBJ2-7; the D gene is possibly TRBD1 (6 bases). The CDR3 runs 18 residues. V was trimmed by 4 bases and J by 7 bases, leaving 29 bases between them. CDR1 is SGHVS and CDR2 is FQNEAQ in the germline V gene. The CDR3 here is CASSSPEGWGTKGKEQYF. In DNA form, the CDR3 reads TGTGCCAGCAGCTCCCCCGAGGGATGGGGGACAAAGGGGAAAGAGCAGTACTTC.

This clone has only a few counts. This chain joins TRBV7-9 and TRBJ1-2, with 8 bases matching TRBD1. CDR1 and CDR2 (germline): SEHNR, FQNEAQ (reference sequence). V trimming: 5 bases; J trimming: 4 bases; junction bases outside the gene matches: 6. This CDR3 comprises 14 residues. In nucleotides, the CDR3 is TGTGCCAGCAGCCTACAGGGGGGTGCCTATGGCTACACCTTC. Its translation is CASSLQGGAYGYTF.

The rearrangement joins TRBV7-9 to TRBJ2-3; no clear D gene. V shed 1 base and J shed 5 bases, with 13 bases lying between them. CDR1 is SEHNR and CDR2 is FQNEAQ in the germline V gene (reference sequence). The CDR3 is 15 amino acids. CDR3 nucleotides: TGTGCCAGCAGCTTAGAAGGCCAGGCAAGAGATACGCAGTATTTT. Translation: CASSLEGQARDTQYF.

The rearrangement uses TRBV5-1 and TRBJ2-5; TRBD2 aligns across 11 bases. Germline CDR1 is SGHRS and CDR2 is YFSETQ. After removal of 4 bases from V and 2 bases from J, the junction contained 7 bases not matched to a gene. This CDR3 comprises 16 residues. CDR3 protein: CASSGASGGQQETQYF. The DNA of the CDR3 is TGCGCCAGCAGCGGAGCTAGCGGGGGGCAACAAGAGACCCAGTACTTC. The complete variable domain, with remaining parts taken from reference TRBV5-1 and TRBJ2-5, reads KAGVTQTPRYLIKTRGQQVTLSCSPISGHRSVSWYQQTPGQGLQFLFEYFSETQRNKGNFPGRFSGRQFSNSRSEMNVSTLELGDSALYLCASSGASGGQQETQYFGPGTRLLVL.

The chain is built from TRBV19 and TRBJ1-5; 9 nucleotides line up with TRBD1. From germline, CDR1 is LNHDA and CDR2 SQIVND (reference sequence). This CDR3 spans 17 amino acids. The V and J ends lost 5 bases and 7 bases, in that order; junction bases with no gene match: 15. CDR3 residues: CASSSNRGRPGGQPQHF. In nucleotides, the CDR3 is TGTGCCAGTAGTTCGAACAGGGGGCGCCCGGGGGGACAGCCCCAGCATTTT. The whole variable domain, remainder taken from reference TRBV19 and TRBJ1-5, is DGGITQSPKYLFRKEGQNVTLSCEQNLNHDAMYWYRQDPGQGLRLIYYSQIVNDFQKGDIAEGYSVSREKKESFPLTVTSAQKNPTAFYLCASSSNRGRPGGQPQHFGDGTRLSIL.

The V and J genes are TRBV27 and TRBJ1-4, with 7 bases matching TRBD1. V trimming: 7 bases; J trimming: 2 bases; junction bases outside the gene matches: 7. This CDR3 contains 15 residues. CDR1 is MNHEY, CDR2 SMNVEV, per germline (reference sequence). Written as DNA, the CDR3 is TGTGCCAGCACTCCTCAGGGGGTCACTAATGAAAAACTGTTTTTT. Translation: CASTPQGVTNEKLFF. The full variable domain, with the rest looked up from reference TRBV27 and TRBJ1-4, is EAQVTQNPRYLITVTGKKLTVTCSQNMNHEYMSWYRQDPGLGLRQIYYSMNVEVTDKGDVPEGYKVSRKEKRNFPLILESPSPNQTSLYFCASTPQGVTNEKLFFGSGTQLSVL.